This TCR beta chain derives from a study of control samples from healthy donors and cancer patients. Per germline, CDR1 KGHDR and CDR2 SFDVKD. This CDR3 is 12 amino acids long. Unmatched junction bases numbered 7, after V lost 4 bases and J lost 14 bases. This clone was detected once. Sequencing was performed with immunoSEQ multiplex PCR; in TCRdb, only in-frame clones are kept and a portion is missing. The data contain 110,000 to 150,000 clones, about 89% of them singletons. This TCR was sampled from a man younger than 45 in good health. The genes are TRBV24-1 and TRBJ2-1, with 7 bases fitting TRBD1. The sample taken for sequencing was blood. The CDR3 sequence: CATSDLAQGKFF. The CDR3 coding sequence is TGTGCCACCAGTGACCTCGCACAGGGGAAGTTCTTC.